The 21 T cell receptor beta chains listed next were all sequenced from one sample in a study of naive and memory T cell subsets. The library had UMIs added by 3' ligation of an oligonucleotide to TCR cDNA. Amplification of ligated cDNA took four PCR rounds with SP2 and nested alpha and beta constant primers. TCRdb independently ran MiXCR on the 5' RACE reads; one entry per CDR3 protein. The sample carries approximately 49,000 distinct CDR3 sequences, around 4.7% recorded once. These receptors came from a female donor in good health.

There are many counts of this clonotype. This chain connects TRBV10-3 to TRBJ2-1, with TRBD2 identical over 11 bases. The CDR3 spans 14 residues. V dropped 4 bases and J dropped 5; count of bases not matched to a gene: 1. From germline, CDR1 is ENHRY and CDR2 SYGVKD. The CDR3 DNA is TGTGCCATCAGTGGACTAGCGGGAAACAATGAGCAGTTCTTC. It specifies CAISGLAGNNEQFF.

This clonotype was found many times. V usage is TRBV7-2 and J usage is TRBJ2-7; 9 bases are shared with TRBD1. The CDR3 contains 15 residues. After removal of 1 base from V and 7 bases from J, the junction contained 8 bases not matched to a gene. CDR1 is SGHTA and CDR2 is FQGNSA in the germline V gene. The chain's CDR3 is CASSLDPGQGQEQYF. As DNA, the CDR3 is TGTGCCAGCAGCTTAGATCCGGGACAGGGCCAGGAGCAGTACTTC.

In this sample, this clonotype turned up many times. This chain joins TRBV5-1 and TRBJ2-1; D unresolved. Germline V CDR1 and CDR2: SGHRS, YFSETQ. Trimming stripped 1 base from V and 2 bases from J, with 10 bases between. The CDR3 is 15 amino acids. CDR3 bases: TGCGCCAGCAGCTTGACGGATTCAGCCTACAATGAGCAGTTCTTC. Protein sequence: CASSLTDSAYNEQFF.

Ten or more counts support this clonotype. The chain uses TRBV29-1 and TRBJ1-5; 7 bases agree with TRBD1. Germline CDR1 reads SQVTM; CDR2 reads ANQGSEA. The CDR3 has 13 residues. V dropped 4 bases and J dropped 0; count of bases not matched to a gene: 0. CDR3 protein: CSVGQGSNQPQHF. The CDR3 DNA is TGCAGCGTTGGACAGGGTAGCAATCAGCCCCAGCATTTT.

This clonotype was counted ten times or more. This chain joins TRBV29-1 and TRBJ1-1, with D perhaps TRBD1 (6 bases). The CDR3 runs to 12 residues. Germline V gene lookup returns CDR1 SQVTM and CDR2 ANQGSEA. The V end lost 5 bases, the J end lost 4 bases, and 11 bases lay between the germline ends. CDR3 DNA sequence: TGCAGCGTTTCACAGGGAGCCACTGAAGCTTTCTTT. Translation gives CSVSQGATEAFF.

At least ten counts were recorded for this clonotype. This chain connects TRBV27 to TRBJ2-6, with D unclear. Germline V gene sequence: CDR1 MNHEY, CDR2 SMNVEV (reference sequence). Trimming removed 4 bases from V and 0 bases from J, with 4 bases in between. The CDR3 consists of 14 residues. The CDR3 nucleotides are TGTGCCAGCAGTTCAAGCTCTGGGGCCAACGTCCTGACTTTC. This translates into CASSSSSGANVLTF.

In the case of this clonotype: This may be a read error, as it is one base from a much larger clone. V and J are TRBV5-5 and TRBJ1-4; 10 nucleotides align to TRBD1. CDR1 and CDR2 from the germline V gene are SGHKS and YYEKEE (reference sequence). CDR3 length equals 15 residues. CDR3 coding DNA: TGTGCCAGCAGCTTCGGGACAGGGGTATTCGAAAAACGGTTTTTT. It codes for CASSFGTGVFEKRFF.

This clonotype has a count of ten or more. This chain links TRBV5-1 with TRBJ2-4; D is unresolved. From germline, CDR1 is SGHRS and CDR2 YFSETQ. The ends were cut back, 0 bases at V and 8 bases at J, with 12 bases in the middle. The CDR3 is 14 residues long. CDR3 nucleotide sequence: TGCGCCAGCAGCTTGGATGGCCGTGGGGACATTCAGTACTTC. As protein: CASSLDGRGDIQYF.

This clonotype was seen many times. V and J are TRBV6-5 and TRBJ2-3, with 10 bases identical to TRBD2. V lost 6 bases, J lost 4 bases, and 7 bases stayed unmatched. Germline CDR1 MNHEY, CDR2 SVGAGI. This CDR3 is 15 amino acids long. CDR3 protein: CASRPSGSWADTQYF. The DNA of the CDR3 is TGTGCCAGCAGACCTAGCGGGAGTTGGGCAGATACGCAGTATTTT.

This clonotype was picked up a small number of times. This may arise from a read error, as a much more abundant clone is one base away. For the CDR3, the DNA is TGCGCCAGCAGCTTGGAGTCGGGAGGTGGTGAAGCTTTCTTT. This codes for CASSLESGGGEAFF. The V gene is TRBV5-1, the J gene TRBJ1-1; no clear D gene. With 0 bases removed from V and 7 bases from J, the gap between germline ends came to 13 bases. Per the germline V gene, CDR1 is SGHRS and CDR2 is YFSETQ. This CDR3 is built from 14 residues.

This clonotype was observed many times. V gene TRBV6-5 combines with J gene TRBJ1-1; 7 nucleotides agree with TRBD1. This CDR3 region has 12 residues. CDR1 and CDR2 from the germline V gene are MNHEY and SVGAGI. V shed 5 bases, J shed 11 bases, and the junction held 8 bases outside the gene matches. The CDR3 DNA reads as TGTGCCAGCAGTCTCCAGGGGGGAAACGCTTTCTTT. Translated, it gives CASSLQGGNAFF.

This clonotype showed up many times. This rearrangement joins TRBV18 to TRBJ2-5, with 12 bases lining up with TRBD2. Germline V gene lookup returns CDR1 KGHSH and CDR2 LQKENI. This CDR3 comprises 15 residues. V shed 6 bases and J 2 bases; nucleotides not matched to a gene: 4. CDR3 protein: CASSRTSGIQETQYF. The DNA of the CDR3 is TGTGCCAGCTCGCGGACTAGCGGGATACAAGAGACCCAGTACTTC.

There are many counts of this clonotype. The chain carries TRBV9 and TRBJ2-3, with 8 bases aligning to TRBD2. The trim removed 0 bases at V and 2 bases at J, leaving 5 bases unmatched. Per the germline V gene, CDR1 is SGDLS and CDR2 is YYNGEE. The CDR3 is 16 amino acids. CDR3 sequence: CASSVDPAGATDTQYF. The CDR3 nucleotides read TGTGCCAGCAGCGTAGATCCAGCGGGAGCCACAGATACGCAGTATTTT.

This clonotype was observed many times. The genes are TRBV29-1 and TRBJ2-1; D is possibly TRBD2 (6 bases). The germline V gene has CDR1 SQVTM and CDR2 ANQGSEA. V was shortened by 4 bases and J by 6 bases, with 13 bases between the two germline ends. The CDR3 has 13 residues. The CDR3 loop reads CSVAGWTINEQFF. CDR3 nucleotide sequence: TGCAGCGTTGCCGGGTGGACTATCAATGAGCAGTTCTTC.

The gene calls are TRBV13 and TRBJ1-5; 11 bases are shared with TRBD1. Germline values: CDR1 PRHDT, CDR2 FYEKMQ (reference sequence). The V gene end was trimmed by 5 bases and the J gene end by 0 bases; junction bases not matched to a gene: 12. CDR3 length: 19 amino acids. This chain's CDR3 is CASSLRFRTGGNSNQPQHF. The CDR3 DNA follows: TGTGCCAGCAGCCTCCGGTTCCGGACAGGGGGCAATAGCAATCAGCCCCAGCATTTT.

This clonotype was seen ten or more times. The rearrangement links TRBV29-1 to TRBJ2-3, with a possible D match to TRBD1 (6 bases). Germline CDR1 and CDR2: SQVTM and ANQGSEA. The germline V and J ends were trimmed by 5 bases and 4 bases, with 7 bases remaining between them. The CDR3 spans 11 residues. CDR3 sequence: CSVRQADTQYF. CDR3 DNA sequence: TGCAGCGTTCGACAGGCAGATACGCAGTATTTT.

The rearrangement uses TRBV11-2 and TRBJ2-7; TRBD2 aligns across 13 bases. The ends lost 4 bases at V and 3 bases at J; junction bases unmatched: 3. The CDR3 is 15 amino acids. From germline, CDR1 is SGHAT and CDR2 FQNNGV. The CDR3: CASSWTSGRDYEQYF. The CDR3 DNA reads as TGTGCCAGCAGCTGGACTAGCGGGAGAGACTACGAGCAGTACTTC.

In this sample, this clonotype turned up many times. The rearrangement uses TRBV20-1 and TRBJ2-5; maybe TRBD2 (5 bases). Looked up from germline, CDR1 is DFQATT and CDR2 is SNEGSKA (reference sequence). The V gene lost 3 bases and the J gene lost 5 bases, with 13 bases spanning the gap. The CDR3 consists of 13 residues. The CDR3 reads CSASGRGSETQYF. Written as DNA, the CDR3 is TGCAGTGCTAGCGGTCGGGGTTCGGAGACCCAGTACTTC.

Many counts were recorded for this clonotype. The rearrangement links TRBV20-1 to TRBJ2-1; no reliable D call. The length of the CDR3 is 12 residues. V lost 3 bases and J lost 7, with 10 bases in between. CDR1 and CDR2 (germline): DFQATT, SNEGSKA (reference sequence). In nucleotides, the CDR3 is TGCAGTGCTAGCATATCGTGGAATGAGCAGTTCTTC. Translated, it gives CSASISWNEQFF.

This clonotype has at least ten counts. The rearrangement links TRBV20-1 to TRBJ1-3, with D possibly matching TRBD1 (5 bases). Germline V gene data show CDR1 as DFQATT and CDR2 as SNEGSKA (reference sequence). This CDR3 has 15 amino acids. The V gene lost 3 bases and the J gene lost 0 bases, with 12 bases spanning the gap. CDR3 bases: TGCAGTGCTAGTCGGGTAGGGGCCTCTGGAAACACCATATATTTT. As protein: CSASRVGASGNTIYF.

This clonotype was detected many times. The chain couples TRBV6-5 to TRBJ1-5; D gene unclear. V was shortened by 0 bases and J by 7 bases, with 13 bases between the two germline ends. The CDR3 has 15 residues. CDR1 and CDR2 from the germline V gene are MNHEY and SVGAGI. CDR3 amino acids: CASSYSAGGGQPQHF. The DNA for the CDR3 is TGTGCCAGCAGTTACTCGGCTGGTGGAGGGCAGCCCCAGCATTTT.